This T cell receptor (beta chain) was captured in a study of T cells expressing NK-cell markers. General study results and limits: The study found dominant NKG2C+ clonotypes at about 1.0-8% of CD8+ T cells in 5 or 6 donors.

The cDNA for TCR beta came from 5'RACE template switching with UMIs. One entry per CDR3 protein, without DNA, is what TCRdb gives after re-calling the 5' RACE reads. Its table records about 430,000 distinct CDR3 sequences. The CDR3 contains 17 residues. Germline V gives CDR1 MGHRA, CDR2 YSYEKL. As concerns this clonotype: The antigen remains unidentified.

The source material was blood T cells: a sorted CD56 or NKG2C T cell subset, CD4+ or CD8+ T cells, or bulk PBMC T cells (not recorded which). This receptor was identified in a woman between 45 and 65 years old in good health. V is TRBV4-1 and J is TRBJ2-1; TCRdb lists TRBD2, though no DNA is available to test this call. The CDR3 is CASSQDRVSGVAVEQFF.